A selection of T cell receptor beta chains follows, all from one sample in a study of cytomegalovirus exposure and HLA in healthy donors. The repertoire was sequenced with immunoSEQ multiplex PCR; TCRdb's copy has only in-frame clones and lacks some. Of about 110,000 clones in the sample, over 65% are singletons; the top ten hold about 14%. Sample: PBMCs. These TCRs come from a woman in her 40s in good health and CMV-seropositive. CDR3s include the opening cysteine and the closing phenylalanine or tryptophan. D genes are given only for firm matches. Size is stated for part of the rows, as once, few or many counts, or as a class when the clone is expanded.

abundance: -
j_gene: TRBJ1-1
v_gene: TRBV29-1
d_gene: -
CDR3nt: TGCAGCGTTGTGGGGACAACGAACACTGAAGCTTTCTTT
CDR3aa: CSVVGTTNTEAFF

abundance: -
j_gene: TRBJ2-5
v_gene: TRBV18
d_gene: -
CDR3nt: TGTGCCAGCACGGACACCGTACAAGAGACCCAGTACTTC
CDR3aa: CASTDTVQETQYF

abundance: -
j_gene: TRBJ1-5
v_gene: TRBV6-1
d_gene: TRBD1
CDR3nt: TGTGCCAGCAGAGCCGACAGGGGCAATCAGCCCCAGCATTTT
CDR3aa: CASRADRGNQPQHF

abundance: -
j_gene: TRBJ1-1
v_gene: TRBV30
d_gene: -
CDR3nt: TGTGCCTGGAGTGTAACAATCGAAATGAACACTGAAGCTTTCTTT
CDR3aa: CAWSVTIEMNTEAFF

abundance: once
j_gene: TRBJ1-2
v_gene: TRBV5-1
d_gene: -
CDR3nt: TGCGCCAGCAGCTTGGCCCAAGGGGGGGATGGCTACACCTTC
CDR3aa: CASSLAQGGDGYTF

abundance: -
j_gene: TRBJ2-1
v_gene: TRBV7-2
d_gene: TRBD2
CDR3nt: TGTGCCAGCAGCCCACGACATCCTATACTAGCGGGGGGCCACGATGAGCAGTTCTTC
CDR3aa: CASSPRHPILAGGHDEQFF

abundance: -
j_gene: TRBJ1-3
v_gene: TRBV5-1
d_gene: -
CDR3nt: TGCGCCAGCAGCTTGTTCGGCTCTGGAAACACCATATATTTT
CDR3aa: CASSLFGSGNTIYF

abundance: -
j_gene: TRBJ2-2
v_gene: TRBV4-3
d_gene: TRBD1
CDR3nt: TGCGCCAGCAGCCAAATAGGACAGGGGTACGCCGGGGAGCTGTTTTTT
CDR3aa: CASSQIGQGYAGELFF

abundance: -
j_gene: TRBJ1-2
v_gene: TRBV10-3
d_gene: TRBD1
CDR3nt: TGTGCCACCGGGACAGGGGGTAAACATGGCTACACCTTC
CDR3aa: CATGTGGKHGYTF

abundance: once
j_gene: TRBJ1-2
v_gene: TRBV5-1
d_gene: -
CDR3nt: TGCGCCAGCAGCTTGGGAGTCAGACTAAACTATGGCTACACCTTC
CDR3aa: CASSLGVRLNYGYTF

abundance: -
j_gene: TRBJ1-1
v_gene: TRBV20-1
d_gene: TRBD1
CDR3nt: TGCAGTGCTGACAGGGTTTCTGAAGCTTTCTTT
CDR3aa: CSADRVSEAFF

abundance: -
j_gene: TRBJ1-2
v_gene: TRBV4-3
d_gene: -
CDR3nt: TGCGCCAGCAGCCAAGATACAGGGAGGGGAGGCGGCTACACCTTC
CDR3aa: CASSQDTGRGGGYTF

abundance: few
j_gene: TRBJ2-1
v_gene: TRBV4-3
d_gene: TRBD1
CDR3nt: TGCGCCAGCAGCCAAGATCAGGGGGATTACAATGAGCAGTTCTTC
CDR3aa: CASSQDQGDYNEQFF

abundance: once
j_gene: TRBJ1-2
v_gene: TRBV5-1
d_gene: TRBD1
CDR3nt: TGCGCCAGCAGCACCGGACAGGGTATGGATGGCTACACCTTC
CDR3aa: CASSTGQGMDGYTF

abundance: few
j_gene: TRBJ2-1
v_gene: TRBV6-6
d_gene: TRBD2
CDR3nt: TGTGCCAGCAGACTAGCGGGGGGAAGCTCCTACAATGAGCAGTTCTTC
CDR3aa: CASRLAGGSSYNEQFF

abundance: -
j_gene: TRBJ2-5
v_gene: TRBV19
d_gene: TRBD1
CDR3nt: TGTGCCAGTAGTACGGGACAGAAAGAGACCCAGTACTTC
CDR3aa: CASSTGQKETQYF

abundance: -
j_gene: TRBJ2-1
v_gene: TRBV2
d_gene: TRBD1
CDR3nt: TGTGCCAGCAGTCAAGACAGGGGCCGGGGCAATGAGCAGTTCTTC
CDR3aa: CASSQDRGRGNEQFF

abundance: few
j_gene: TRBJ1-6
v_gene: TRBV7-8
d_gene: -
CDR3nt: TGTGCCAGCGGACTTGGCAGGGGAGAACAATCACCCCTCCACTTT
CDR3aa: CASGLGRGEQSPLHF

abundance: -
j_gene: TRBJ2-1
v_gene: TRBV7-8
d_gene: TRBD1
CDR3nt: TGTGCCAGCAGCGAAAGACAGGGGGTAGGTGAGCAGTTCTTC
CDR3aa: CASSERQGVGEQFF

abundance: -
j_gene: TRBJ2-7
v_gene: TRBV30
d_gene: -
CDR3nt: TGTGCCTGGAGTCAGGTAGTCGTGGGTGAGCAGTACTTC
CDR3aa: CAWSQVVVGEQYF

abundance: -
j_gene: TRBJ1-3
v_gene: TRBV5-1
d_gene: TRBD1
CDR3nt: TGCGCCAGCAGCATGACAGGGGCTGGAAACACCATATATTTT
CDR3aa: CASSMTGAGNTIYF

abundance: once
j_gene: TRBJ2-3
v_gene: TRBV28
d_gene: TRBD2
CDR3nt: TGTGCCAGCAGTTCCCCGGGGGGGACAGATACGCAGTATTTT
CDR3aa: CASSSPGGTDTQYF

abundance: once
j_gene: TRBJ2-1
v_gene: TRBV6-5
d_gene: -
CDR3nt: TGTACTGCAGGAACCGGTTTGATAAACAATGAGCAGTTCTTC
CDR3aa: CTAGTGLINNEQFF

abundance: -
j_gene: TRBJ1-6
v_gene: TRBV6-5
d_gene: -
CDR3nt: TGTGCCAGCAGTACGAGGACGGGGATTAGTTCACCCCTCCACTTT
CDR3aa: CASSTRTGISSPLHF

abundance: -
j_gene: TRBJ1-4
v_gene: TRBV6-6
d_gene: TRBD1
CDR3nt: TGTGCCAGTTCTGGGACAGAAAATGAAAAACTGTTTTTT
CDR3aa: CASSGTENEKLFF

abundance: -
j_gene: TRBJ1-3
v_gene: TRBV9
d_gene: -
CDR3nt: TGTGCCAGCAGCGTCACAGGGTTAGGAAACACCATATATTTT
CDR3aa: CASSVTGLGNTIYF

abundance: -
j_gene: TRBJ2-6
v_gene: TRBV19
d_gene: -
CDR3nt: TGTGCCAGTAGTATAGTTTTCGGGAGCTCTGGGGCCAACGTCCTGACTTTC
CDR3aa: CASSIVFGSSGANVLTF